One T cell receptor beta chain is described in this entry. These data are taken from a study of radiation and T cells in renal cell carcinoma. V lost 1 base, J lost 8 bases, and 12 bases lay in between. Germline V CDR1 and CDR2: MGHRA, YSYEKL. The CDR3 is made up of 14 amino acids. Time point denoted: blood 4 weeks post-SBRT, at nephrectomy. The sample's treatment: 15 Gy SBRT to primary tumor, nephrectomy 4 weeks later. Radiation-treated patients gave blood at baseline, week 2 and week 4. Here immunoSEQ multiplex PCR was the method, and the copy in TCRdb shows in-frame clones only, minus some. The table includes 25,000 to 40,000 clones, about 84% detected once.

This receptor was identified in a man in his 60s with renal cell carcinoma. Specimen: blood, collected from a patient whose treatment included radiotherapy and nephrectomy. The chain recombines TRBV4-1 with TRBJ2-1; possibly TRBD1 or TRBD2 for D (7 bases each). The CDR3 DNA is TGCGCCAGCAGCCAAGCGGCAGGGGGGGATGAGCAGTTCTTC. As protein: CASSQAAGGDEQFF.